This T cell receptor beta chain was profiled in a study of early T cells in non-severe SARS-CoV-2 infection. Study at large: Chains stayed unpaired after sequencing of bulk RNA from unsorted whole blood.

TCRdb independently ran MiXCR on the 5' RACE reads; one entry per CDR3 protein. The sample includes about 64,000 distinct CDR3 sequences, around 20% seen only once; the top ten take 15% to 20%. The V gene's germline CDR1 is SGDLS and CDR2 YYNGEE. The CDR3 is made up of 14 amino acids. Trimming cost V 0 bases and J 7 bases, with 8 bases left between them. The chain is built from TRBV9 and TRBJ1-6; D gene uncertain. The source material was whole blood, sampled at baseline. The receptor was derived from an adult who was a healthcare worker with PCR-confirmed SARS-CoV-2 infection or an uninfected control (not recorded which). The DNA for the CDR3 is TGTGCCAGCAGCGTAGAGTGGGGAAATTCACCCCTCCACTTT. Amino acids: CASSVEWGNSPLHF. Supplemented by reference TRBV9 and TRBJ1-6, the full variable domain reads DSGVTQTPKHLITATGQRVTLRCSPRSGDLSVYWYQQSLDQGLQFLIQYYNGEERAKGNILERFSAQQFPDLHSELNLSSLELGDSALYFCASSVEWGNSPLHFGNGTRLTVT.